Below, 20 T cell receptor beta chains from the same sample are listed, as sequenced in a study of blood T cell repertoires in COVID-19. Clones were sequenced by immunoSEQ multiplex PCR, and TCRdb holds only the in-frame ones, with some missing. The profile shows around 700,000 clones, approximately 90% of them singletons. Sequencing used peripheral blood. These receptor sequences come from a woman between 18 and 29 years old with acute or convalescent COVID-19.

This clone was found once. The chain uses TRBV9 and TRBJ1-1; D ambiguous. Germline-derived CDR1 and CDR2 are SGDLS and YYNGEE. V gave up 2 bases and J gave up 4 bases, with 12 bases separating them. This CDR3 is built from 14 residues. As DNA, the CDR3 is TGTGCCAGCAGCGTGGGCGATCAGGTCACTGAAGCTTTCTTT. It encodes CASSVGDQVTEAFF.

About this clone: This same CDR3 is encoded by further DNA sequences in the sample. The CDR3 protein is CATSDPVTGELFF. The CDR3 DNA sequence: TGTGCCACCAGTGATCCCGTAACCGGGGAGCTGTTTTTT. J is TRBJ2-2 and V is TRBV24-1; no firm D call. This CDR3 comprises 13 residues. CDR1 KGHDR and CDR2 SFDVKD come from the germline V gene. V was shortened by 3 bases and J by 5 bases, with 6 bases between the two germline ends.

The CDR3 nucleotides read TGCGCCAGCACTCTGGAAGCGCTGAACACTGAAGCTTTCTTT. Translating it yields CASTLEALNTEAFF. The V gene is TRBV5-1, the J gene TRBJ1-1; no definite D call. The CDR3 contains 14 residues. Germline V gives CDR1 SGHRS, CDR2 YFSETQ. Trimming stripped 6 bases from V and 0 bases from J, with 12 bases between.

The CDR3: CATRGSADTGELFF. CDR3 DNA sequence: TGTGCCACAAGGGGAAGCGCGGACACCGGGGAGCTGTTTTTT. The chain recombines TRBV25-1 with TRBJ2-2; TRBD1 is a possible D gene (5 bases). Germline CDR1 is MGHDK and CDR2 is SYGVNS. CDR3 length: 14 amino acids. Trimming took 10 bases from V and 3 from J, leaving 15 bases between them.

The chain recombines TRBV6-2 or TRBV6-3 with TRBJ2-5, with a tentative D call TRBD2 (5 bases). Germline CDR1 MNHEY, CDR2 SVGEGT. V dropped 2 bases and J dropped 3 bases, with 10 bases sitting between them. The length of the CDR3 is 14 residues. CDR3: CASSYLGIEETQYF. The CDR3 DNA follows: TGTGCCAGCAGTTACCTCGGGATCGAAGAGACCCAGTACTTC.

The chain couples TRBV29-1 to TRBJ1-1, with 9 bases lining up with TRBD1. V lost 6 bases, J lost 6 bases, and 14 bases stayed unmatched. The CDR3 runs to 15 residues. The germline V gene encodes CDR1 SQVTM and CDR2 ANQGSEA. CDR3 in amino acids: CSVQGPGQGIAEAFF. DNA for the CDR3: TGCAGCGTACAGGGCCCGGGACAGGGTATTGCTGAAGCTTTCTTT.

The chain combines TRBV18 with TRBJ1-4; 8 nucleotides agree with TRBD1. CDR3 length: 14 residues. Germline V gene lookup returns CDR1 KGHSH and CDR2 LQKENI. V lost 3 bases to trimming and J lost 7 bases; unmatched junction nucleotides: 4. The CDR3 sequence: CASSPQTGAEKLFF. CDR3 nucleotides: TGTGCCAGCTCACCCCAGACAGGGGCTGAAAAACTGTTTTTT.

CDR3 sequence: CASTTPRDRGLSGTEAFF. The CDR3 coding sequence is TGTGCCAGTACTACTCCTCGGGACAGGGGGTTATCGGGCACTGAAGCTTTCTTT. The rearrangement uses TRBV19 and TRBJ1-1; 11 bases match TRBD1. The V gene end was trimmed by 7 bases and the J gene end by 4 bases; junction bases not matched to a gene: 17. CDR1 is LNHDA and CDR2 is SQIVND in the germline V gene (reference sequence). There are 18 residues in the CDR3.

The rearrangement joins TRBV5-1 to TRBJ2-3, with a weak D call TRBD1 (6 bases). Trimming took 4 bases from V and 5 from J, leaving 20 bases between them. CDR1 is SGHRS, CDR2 YFSETQ, per germline. This CDR3 is built from 16 residues. The CDR3 DNA reads as TGCGCCAGCAGCCCCCACAGGGCCGGGGCTAGAGATACGCAGTATTTT. Protein: CASSPHRAGARDTQYF.

The V call is TRBV19, the J call TRBJ1-4; 8 bases map to TRBD1. The germline CDR1 and CDR2 sequences are LNHDA and SQIVND (reference sequence). The ends lost 3 bases at V and 6 bases at J; junction bases unmatched: 3. This CDR3 has 14 amino acids. The CDR3 sequence is CASSIQGAYEKLFF. CDR3 nucleotides: TGTGCCAGTAGTATCCAGGGGGCTTATGAAAAACTGTTTTTT.

This chain uses TRBV6-5 with TRBJ2-6, with D maybe TRBD2 (5 bases). Germline V gene data show CDR1 as MNHEY and CDR2 as SVGAGI. The CDR3 covers 16 residues. Deletions cut 0 bases from V and 3 bases from J, with 9 bases between. The CDR3 protein is CASSYSSRGGANVLTF. CDR3 nucleotide sequence: TGTGCCAGCAGTTACTCGAGTCGGGGTGGGGCCAACGTCCTGACTTTC.

The chain employs TRBV7-2 and TRBJ1-1, with D possibly TRBD1 on 5 matching bases. The CDR3 spans 14 residues. Trimming stripped 5 bases from V and 0 bases from J, with 10 bases between. CDR1 and CDR2 from the germline V gene are SGHTA and FQGNSA. The CDR3 bases are TGTGCCAGCAGCCCGGACATCATGAACACTGAAGCTTTCTTT. Encoded protein: CASSPDIMNTEAFF.

The V call is TRBV11-2, the J call TRBJ2-7; no clear D. The CDR3 covers 12 residues. V dropped 5 bases and J dropped 3 bases, with 8 bases sitting between them. Germline lookup yields CDR1 SGHAT and CDR2 FQNNGV. Here the CDR3 reads CASSPENYEQYF. The CDR3 nucleotides read TGTGCCAGCAGCCCCGAGAACTACGAGCAGTACTTC.

The rearrangement joins TRBV11-2 to TRBJ1-1; no clear D gene. This CDR3 comprises 13 residues. Germline V gene lookup returns CDR1 SGHAT and CDR2 FQNNGV. Deletions cut 1 base from V and 6 bases from J, with 9 bases between. This CDR3 is CASSLGQYAEAFF. The DNA of the CDR3 is TGTGCCAGCAGCTTAGGGCAGTACGCTGAAGCTTTCTTT. The variable domain in full, with the rest retrieved from reference TRBV11-2 and TRBJ1-1, is EAGVAQSPRYKIIEKRQSVAFWCNPISGHATLYWYQQILGQGPKLLIQFQNNGVVDDSQLPKDRFSAERLKGVDSTLKIQPAKLEDSAVYLCASSLGQYAEAFFGQGTRLTVV.

V and J are TRBV27 and TRBJ1-5; D gene unclear. Between the trimmed V and J ends, which lost 4 bases and 0 bases, there was a span of 10 bases. CDR3 length equals 15 residues. Looked up from germline, CDR1 is MNHEY and CDR2 is SMNVEV (reference sequence). The CDR3 is CASSSVSLSNQPQHF. The CDR3 nucleotides are TGTGCCAGCAGTTCGGTTAGTCTTAGCAATCAGCCCCAGCATTTT.

This clone was recorded once. V gene TRBV27 combines with J gene TRBJ1-5; 7 nucleotides agree with TRBD1. V shed 6 bases and J 5 bases; nucleotides not matched to a gene: 7. The CDR3 contains 14 residues. Per the germline V gene, CDR1 is MNHEY and CDR2 is SMNVEV (reference sequence). CDR3 region: CASRAGQVDQPQHF. The CDR3 bases are TGTGCCAGCAGGGCAGGACAGGTAGATCAGCCCCAGCATTTT.

The rearrangement uses TRBV7-9 and TRBJ1-2; D ambiguous. Germline-derived CDR1 and CDR2 are SEHNR and FQNEAQ (reference sequence). V gave up 8 bases and J gave up 1 base, with 8 bases separating them. The CDR3 is made up of 12 amino acids. The CDR3 protein is CASRSHNYGYTF. As DNA, the CDR3 is TGTGCCAGCCGAAGCCATAACTATGGCTACACCTTC. Filled out from reference TRBV7-9 and TRBJ1-2, the complete variable domain reads DTGVSQNPRHKITKRGQNVTFRCDPISEHNRLYWYRQTLGQGPEFLTYFQNEAQLEKSRLLSDRFSAERPKGSFSTLEIQRTEQGDSAMYLCASRSHNYGYTFGSGTRLTVV.

Comments on this clone: This sample also contains other DNA sequences that code for the same CDR3. V and J are TRBV18 and TRBJ1-2; tentative D call: TRBD1 (6 bases). Germline CDR1 is KGHSH and CDR2 is LQKENI. This CDR3 region has 13 residues. Trimming took 6 bases from V and 4 from J, leaving 12 bases between them. The DNA for the CDR3 is TGTGCCAGCTCCCCGGACAGTAGCTATGGCTACACCTTC. Encoded protein: CASSPDSSYGYTF.

The chain is built from TRBV3-1 (or the pseudogene TRBV3-2) and TRBJ1-5, with D maybe TRBD1 (6 bases). This CDR3 is 19 amino acids long. Germline V gives CDR1 LGHDT, CDR2 YNNKEL (reference sequence). The V end was cut by 1 base, the J end by 2 bases, with 21 bases between. This CDR3 reads CASSQGEGVSRLGNQPQHF. In nucleotides, the CDR3 is TGTGCCAGCAGCCAAGGAGAGGGGGTGAGTCGATTAGGCAATCAGCCCCAGCATTTT.

The genes are TRBV12-5 and TRBJ2-1, with 7 bases matching TRBD1. After removal of 2 bases from V and 5 bases from J, the junction contained 0 bases not matched to a gene. Looked up from germline, CDR1 is LGHNT and CDR2 is FRNRAP. The CDR3 covers 13 residues. CDR3 in amino acids: CASGLTGDNEQFF. The CDR3 nucleotides are TGTGCTAGTGGTTTGACAGGGGACAATGAGCAGTTCTTC.